These 24 T cell receptor beta chains originate from one sample sequenced in a study of OX40 agonist ivuxolimab in advanced cancers. TCRdb's copy holds only in-frame clones and misses some; the assay was immunoSEQ multiplex PCR. The sample lists tens of thousands of clones, 80% to 85% occurring once. The starting material was CD4+ or CD8+ T cells sorted from blood, obtained in a trial of the OX40 agonist ivuxolimab. The receptors derive from an adult with an advanced solid tumor such as melanoma, head and neck, liver or kidney cancer.

The chain recombines TRBV28 with TRBJ2-1; D perhaps matches TRBD1 (6 bases). The CDR3 is 15 amino acids. The germline V and J ends were trimmed by 3 bases and 8 bases, with 17 bases remaining between them. Per germline, CDR1 MDHEN and CDR2 SYDVKM. The CDR3 DNA is TGTGCCAGCAGTTTCCACCAACAGGGAAGGGATGAGCAGTTCTTC. Its translation: CASSFHQQGRDEQFF.

J is TRBJ2-2 and V is TRBV11-2, with a possible D match to TRBD1 (6 bases). Germline lookup yields CDR1 SGHAT and CDR2 FQNNGV. The CDR3 totals 14 residues. CDR3 DNA sequence: TGTGCGACCCGACCGGGACAAAGAACCGGGGAGCTGTTTTTT. This sequence encodes CATRPGQRTGELFF.

This sequence joins TRBV5-1 and TRBJ1-2; possible D gene TRBD1, 6 bases. The CDR3 spans 14 residues. CDR1 and CDR2 (germline): SGHRS, YFSETQ. Trimming cost V 4 bases and J 8 bases, with 18 bases left between them. For the CDR3, the DNA is TGCGCCAGCAGCCAGTCCGGACAGTCTGAGGGCTACACCTTC. Its protein is CASSQSGQSEGYTF.

The gene calls are TRBV18 and TRBJ1-6; no clear D. This CDR3 has 14 residues. Trimming took 3 bases from V and 9 from J, leaving 12 bases between them. In germline, CDR1 is KGHSH, CDR2 LQKENI. The chain's CDR3 is CASSPVAGSSPLHF. In DNA form, the CDR3 reads TGTGCCAGCTCACCGGTGGCAGGTTCTTCACCCCTCCACTTT. Using reference TRBV18 and TRBJ1-6 for the parts outside the CDR3, the full variable domain is NAGVMQNPRHLVRRRGQEARLRCSPMKGHSHVYWYRQLPEEGLKFMVYLQKENIIDESGMPKERFSAEFPKEGPSILRIQQVVRGDSAAYFCASSPVAGSSPLHFGNGTRLTVT.

This chain's CDR3 is CASSLQGGGRYGYTF. The CDR3 DNA sequence: TGTGCCAGTAGTCTCCAAGGAGGGGGCAGGTATGGCTACACCTTC. The V and J genes are TRBV19 and TRBJ1-2; 7 bases are shared with TRBD1. The V segment lost 5 bases and the J segment 5 bases; nucleotides outside the gene matches: 11. CDR1 and CDR2 from the germline V gene are LNHDA and SQIVND (reference sequence). CDR3 length: 15 amino acids.

This chain connects TRBV7-2 to TRBJ1-5; no definite D call. V lost 1 base, J lost 6 bases, and 22 bases lay in between. CDR1 and CDR2 (germline): SGHTA, FQGNSA. This CDR3 region has 18 residues. The CDR3 nucleotides read TGTGCCAGCAGCTTAGTCCACGGATCTCCCACAGAGAGTCAGCCCCAGCATTTT. Translating gives CASSLVHGSPTESQPQHF.

The chain links TRBV30 to TRBJ1-2; a weak D match, TRBD1 (5 bases). This CDR3 contains 13 residues. The V and J ends lost 2 bases and 4 bases respectively, with 11 bases between them. The germline gives CDR1 GTSNPN, CDR2 SVGIG (reference sequence). CDR3 sequence reads: CAWSTGPAYGYTF. The CDR3 DNA reads TGTGCCTGGAGTACGGGACCGGCCTATGGCTACACCTTC.

This sequence joins TRBV5-1 and TRBJ2-3; 13 bases match TRBD2. J gave up 1 base and V 4 bases, and 3 bases lay outside the gene matches. CDR3 size: 16 residues. Germline V gene lookup returns CDR1 SGHRS and CDR2 YFSETQ. The CDR3 region is CASSGTSGTGTDTQYF. CDR3 coding DNA: TGCGCCAGCAGCGGGACTAGCGGGACGGGCACAGATACGCAGTATTTT. Together with reference TRBV5-1 and TRBJ2-3, the CDR3 gives the full variable domain: KAGVTQTPRYLIKTRGQQVTLSCSPISGHRSVSWYQQTPGQGLQFLFEYFSETQRNKGNFPGRFSGRQFSNSRSEMNVSTLELGDSALYLCASSGTSGTGTDTQYFGPGTRLTVL.

This clone has just a few counts. The chain is built from TRBV28 and TRBJ2-1, with 7 bases that match TRBD1. The junction had 15 bases not matched to a gene; V was cut back by 11 bases and J by 8 bases. Per the germline V gene, CDR1 is MDHEN and CDR2 is SYDVKM. This CDR3 comprises 14 residues. The CDR3 is CASSGQVIFHEQFF. The CDR3 bases are TGTGCCTCCTCCGGACAGGTGATTTTCCATGAGCAGTTCTTC.

This clone came up once. A read error may account for a junction end that differs from germline. The chain has TRBV4-1 and TRBJ1-2; 9 bases are shared with TRBD1. Germline assignment: CDR1 MGHRA and CDR2 YSYEKL. This CDR3 comprises 14 residues. CDR3 sequence: CASTQWTGEDGYTF. The CDR3, as DNA: TGCGCCAGCACCCAATGGACAGGGGAGGATGGCTACACCTTC.

The CDR3 bases are TGTGCCAGCAGTGAGACAGGGGGATACAATGAGCAGTTCTTC. It codes for CASSETGGYNEQFF. The chain combines TRBV6-5 with TRBJ2-1; TRBD1 agrees at 9 bases. The CDR3 covers 14 residues. Germline V gene sequence: CDR1 MNHEY, CDR2 SVGAGI. The V and J ends lost 5 bases and 4 bases, in that order; junction bases with no gene match: 3.

The chain employs TRBV5-1 and TRBJ1-2; D is possibly TRBD1 (5 bases). V lost 3 bases and J 8 bases, leaving 11 bases between the germline ends. This CDR3 spans 12 amino acids. Germline V lookup: CDR1 SGHRS, CDR2 YFSETQ. DNA for the CDR3: TGCGCCAGCAGCTCGCCCCCAGGGGGCTACACCTTC. Its protein product is CASSSPPGGYTF.

In DNA, the CDR3 is TGCGCCAGCAGCTTGGTCGGTTTGGGGGGGAACACTGAAGCTTTCTTT. This translates into CASSLVGLGGNTEAFF. The chain employs TRBV5-1 and TRBJ1-1; the D gene is possibly TRBD1 (5 bases). Germline V gene sequence: CDR1 SGHRS, CDR2 YFSETQ. V was cut by 0 bases and J by 1 base, with 13 bases left in between. The CDR3 is made up of 16 amino acids.

This chain links TRBV4-1 with TRBJ2-1, with 7 bases lining up with TRBD2. Trimming cost V 3 bases and J 9 bases; bases outside gene matches: 8. The germline V gene encodes CDR1 MGHRA and CDR2 YSYEKL. CDR3 length: 14 amino acids. CDR3: CASSQRLALVEQFF. The CDR3 coding sequence is TGCGCCAGCAGCCAGAGACTAGCTTTAGTTGAGCAGTTCTTC.

The chain recombines TRBV5-1 with TRBJ1-2; no clear D. The CDR3 runs 14 residues. The germline V and J ends were trimmed by 3 bases and 4 bases, with 13 bases remaining between them. The germline V gene has CDR1 SGHRS and CDR2 YFSETQ. In nucleotides, the CDR3 is TGCGCCAGCAGCTCAAGGCCAGATTCCTATGGCTACACCTTC. Translation: CASSSRPDSYGYTF.

The chain employs TRBV7-2 and TRBJ2-3; a possible D gene is TRBD2 (6 bases). The CDR3 length is 14 residues. Per germline, CDR1 SGHTA and CDR2 FQGNSA. Trimming removed 7 bases from V and 2 bases from J, with 13 bases in between. In nucleotides, the CDR3 is TGTGCCAGCACCCAGGCGGGGTACACAGATACGCAGTATTTT. It codes for CASTQAGYTDTQYF.

This clone was counted only a few times. V usage is TRBV19 and J usage is TRBJ2-2, with D possibly being TRBD1 (7 bases). The CDR3 is 16 residues long. Between the trimmed V and J ends, which lost 1 base and 8 bases, there was a span of 17 bases. The V gene's germline CDR1 is LNHDA and CDR2 SQIVND (reference sequence). CDR3 nucleotide sequence: TGTGCCAGTAGTATAGTCTCGGCAGGGGGGTCGGGGGAGCTGTTTTTT. Its protein product is CASSIVSAGGSGELFF. Full variable domain (remainder filled in from reference TRBV19 and TRBJ2-2): DGGITQSPKYLFRKEGQNVTLSCEQNLNHDAMYWYRQDPGQGLRLIYYSQIVNDFQKGDIAEGYSVSREKKESFPLTVTSAQKNPTAFYLCASSIVSAGGSGELFFGEGSRLTVL.

This clone was seen only once. The V and J genes are TRBV7-9 and TRBJ2-1, with D possibly TRBD2 on 5 matching bases. There are 13 residues in the CDR3. Germline values: CDR1 SEHNR, CDR2 FQNEAQ (reference sequence). V lost 5 bases, J lost 9 bases, and 14 bases lay in between. The CDR3 region is CASSPPLAGEQFF. In DNA, the CDR3 is TGTGCCAGCAGCCCTCCCCTAGCCGGTGAGCAGTTCTTC.

V is TRBV7-3 and J is TRBJ2-1; no definite D call. V was shortened by 2 bases and J by 7 bases, with 12 bases between the two germline ends. This CDR3 has 14 residues. Germline values: CDR1 SGHTA, CDR2 FQGTGA. CDR3 residues: CASSLQASRNEQFF. The CDR3 nucleotides read TGTGCCAGCAGCTTACAGGCCAGCAGGAATGAGCAGTTCTTC.

The genes are TRBV11-2 and TRBJ2-2, with D uncertain. Trimming left V 4 bases short and J 4 bases short, with 10 bases between. The CDR3 has 14 residues. Germline V gene sequence: CDR1 SGHAT, CDR2 FQNNGV. CDR3 sequence: CASSSHSSTGELFF. The CDR3, as DNA: TGTGCCAGCAGCTCGCACAGTAGCACCGGGGAGCTGTTTTTT.

This sequence joins TRBV11-3 and TRBJ2-1; D gene ambiguous. The germline V and J ends were trimmed by 4 bases and 6 bases, with 7 bases remaining between them. CDR1 and CDR2 from the germline V gene are SGHNT and YENEEA. This CDR3 comprises 12 residues. This CDR3 reads CASSSSPNEQFF. CDR3 DNA sequence: TGTGCCAGCAGCTCATCCCCCAATGAGCAGTTCTTC.

The CDR3 DNA sequence: TGTGCCAGCAGCTTAACTCCGGTCGGAGGTACGCAGTATTTT. Translating it yields CASSLTPVGGTQYF. The rearrangement joins TRBV7-3 to TRBJ2-3; possibly TRBD2 for D (5 bases). The CDR3 is 14 residues long. Trimming pared 0 bases from V and 8 bases from J, leaving 12 bases between. Germline values: CDR1 SGHTA, CDR2 FQGTGA.

The chain combines TRBV28 with TRBJ1-5; 7 bases match TRBD1. The CDR3 spans 14 residues. CDR1 MDHEN and CDR2 SYDVKM come from the germline V gene. J was trimmed by 4 bases and V by 5 bases; bases with no gene match: 5. The CDR3 loop is CASSGTGVNQPQHF. CDR3 in DNA: TGTGCCAGCAGTGGCACAGGGGTTAATCAGCCCCAGCATTTT.

This clone was picked up a small number of times. The chain carries TRBV4-1 and TRBJ2-1, with TRBD2 matching 9 bases. The CDR3 consists of 18 residues. Germline CDR1 is MGHRA and CDR2 is YSYEKL. The ends lost 4 bases at V and 6 bases at J; junction bases unmatched: 16. The CDR3 DNA reads as TGCGCCAGCAGCCCCCCCCATGGCGGGAGGGCCTCCCTCAATGAGCAGTTCTTC. Protein: CASSPPHGGRASLNEQFF.